The clone carrying this T cell receptor beta chain came up once. V was shortened by 3 bases and J by 4 bases, with 6 bases between the two germline ends. Germline V gives CDR1 DFQATT, CDR2 SNEGSKA (reference sequence). This CDR3 comprises 11 residues. This specimen belongs to a study of shared clonotypes between healthy human individuals. Overall study: A donor's plate count was three for CD4 naive and three for CD4 memory; CD8 naive had two and CD8 memory one.

TCRdb's copy holds only in-frame clones and misses some; the assay was immunoSEQ multiplex PCR. The sample lists 2 million to 2.5 million clones, 90% to 97% seen once, with roughly 0.13% in the top ten. The V gene is TRBV20-1, the J gene TRBJ2-5; no clear D. The clonotype was recovered from a man aged 18 to 35 in good health. The sequencing input was naive CD4+ T cells sorted from blood. Subset indicated: CD45RA+ positively selected. CDR3 protein: CSASFPETQYF. The CDR3, as DNA: TGCAGTGCTAGTTTCCCAGAGACCCAGTACTTC.